This T cell receptor beta chain was captured by sequencing in a study of T-cell reconstitution after alpha-beta-depleted transplantation in children. Points from the study as a whole: Roughly two months post-transplant, alpha-beta T cells reportedly originated from several hundred graft clones that had expanded. Most T-cell counts and diversity one year after the transplant came from T cells that were newly produced.

Germline V gene lookup returns CDR1 MGHRA and CDR2 YSYEKL. Trimming took off 1 base at V and 4 bases at J, with 13 bases between the two ends. The CDR3 runs to 15 residues. Library preparation (for TCRbeta) was performed with unique molecular identifiers. TCRdb analysed the PCR reads with MiXCR anew, one entry per CDR3 protein. This table has about 580,000 distinct CDR3 sequences, 20% to 25% appearing once. Of note for this clonotype: The antigen is unknown.

This sample comprised PBMCs, mostly from graft donor cells, obtained 360 days after TCRalphabeta/CD19-depleted stem cell transplant. The genes are TRBV4-1 and TRBJ1-2; D remains ambiguous. The TCR was taken from a boy under two years old who had a stem cell transplant for acute myeloid leukemia, so the T cells may come from the graft donor. For the CDR3, the DNA is TGCGCCAGCAGCCAAGGGATAGGGTATAGCTATGGCTACACCTTC. It codes for CASSQGIGYSYGYTF.